This T cell receptor beta chain emerged from a study of regulatory T cells in long-lasting Graves disease. Specified time point: newly diagnosed GD, antithyroid drugs for less than 3 months. The TCR library was made from RNA that had been extracted from PBMCs in TRIzol. The EDTA tubes were filled with approximately 10 milliliters of drawn peripheral blood. The study, taken as a whole, reports: Persistent patients shared more public clonotypes (under 3,000) than newly diagnosed patients (about 1,000).

This clonotype was detected many times. What it binds is not known. V lost 2 bases to trimming and J lost 5 bases; unmatched junction nucleotides: 11. CDR1 is DFQATT and CDR2 is SNEGSKA in the germline V gene (reference sequence). This CDR3 spans 15 amino acids. Construction of TCR beta libraries relied on iRepertoire HTBI primers and on Arm-PCR targeting CDR3 regions. Original handling: Identification across samples found 60 to 75 TRBV and about 15 TRBJ segments. Each CDR3 protein gets one entry after TCRdb re-called the multiplex PCR reads with MiXCR. The authors' filters were not applied to this entry. This repertoire shows approximately 350,000 distinct CDR3 sequences, around 15% found once; its top ten account for over 20%. These data were also reused for a study on T cells in Graves' hyperthyroidism and ophthalmopathy.

The genes are TRBV20-1 and TRBJ2-5, with TRBD1 matching over 7 bases. The receptor was derived from a woman between 18 and 29 years old with Graves disease. Sequenced here: peripheral blood mononuclear cells (PBMCs), sampled at new diagnosis, from a patient treated with antithyroid drugs. CDR3 loop: CSARKPGRGLETQYF. CDR3 bases: TGCAGTGCTAGAAAACCGGGAAGGGGGCTCGAGACCCAGTACTTC.